The 13 T cell receptor beta chains presented below share a single source sample, sequenced in a study of T cells in Graves' hyperthyroidism and ophthalmopathy. Amplified TCR beta CDR3 regions derived from RNA transcripts. HTBI primers were the set used in a first-round RT-PCR of the TCR CDR3. One entry per CDR3 protein, called by TCRdb with MiXCR from the multiplex PCR reads. The sample holds approximately 700,000 distinct CDR3 sequences; about a sixth are singletons and the top ten take under 8.5%. Sequencing used blood. These receptors all stem from a young man with Graves' hyperthyroidism.

This clonotype was observed a handful of times. The V and J genes are TRBV9 and TRBJ1-2; D ambiguous. This CDR3 region has 16 residues. Germline V gene sequence: CDR1 SGDLS, CDR2 YYNGEE. V was cut by 0 bases and J by 0 bases, with 12 bases left in between. Here the CDR3 DNA reads TGTGCCAGCAGCGTAGGTCGGGCAGGCCCTAACTATGGCTACACCTTC. Protein product: CASSVGRAGPNYGYTF.

This clonotype was found a few times. The J gene is TRBJ1-2, the V gene TRBV12-3 or TRBV12-4; D uncertain. The CDR3 has 13 amino acids. The V gene lost 7 bases and the J gene lost 0 bases, with 9 bases spanning the gap. CDR3 sequence: CASTNSPNYGYTF. The CDR3 DNA reads TGTGCCAGCACCAATTCCCCTAACTATGGCTACACCTTC.

Concerning this clonotype: A much larger clone lies one base from this, so it may be a read error. This rearrangement joins TRBV29-1 to TRBJ2-5; tentatively, D is TRBD1 (7 bases). The CDR3 contains 13 residues. The V gene lost 5 bases and the J gene lost 10 bases, with 20 bases spanning the gap. Germline V gene lookup returns CDR1 SQVTM and CDR2 ANQGSEA. The DNA of the CDR3 is TGCAGCGTTATCCCCTACCTCCAGGGGGGCCAGTACTTC. Amino acid sequence: CSVIPYLQGGQYF. Supplemented by reference TRBV29-1 and TRBJ2-5, the full variable domain reads SAVISQKPSRDICQRGTSLTIQCQVDSQVTMMFWYRQQPGQSLTLIATANQGSEATYESGFVIDKFPISRPNLTFSTLTVSNMSPEDSSIYLCSVIPYLQGGQYFGPGTRLLVL.

V and J are TRBV6-2 or TRBV6-3 and TRBJ2-3; 11 bases map to TRBD2. This CDR3 spans 18 amino acids. After removal of 7 bases from V and 4 bases from J, the junction contained 16 bases not matched to a gene. The germline gives CDR1 MNHEY, CDR2 SVGEGT. CDR3 sequence reads: CASKTRVLAGEAADTQYF. CDR3 coding DNA: TGTGCCAGCAAGACCCGTGTACTAGCGGGAGAAGCGGCAGATACGCAGTATTTT.

This clonotype was observed at least ten times. The chain combines TRBV28 with TRBJ2-5; 12 nucleotides match TRBD2. The CDR3 has 14 amino acids. Trimming took 6 bases from V and 4 from J; bases not matched to a gene: 3. Per germline, CDR1 MDHEN and CDR2 SYDVKM. CDR3 residues: CASSLAGGRETQYF. CDR3 DNA: TGTGCCAGCAGCCTAGCGGGAGGGCGAGAGACCCAGTACTTC.

This clonotype was recorded at least ten times. This chain uses TRBV11-2 with TRBJ1-5; D call uncertain. There are 15 residues in the CDR3. Trimming left V 1 base short and J 6 bases short, with 13 bases between. CDR1 and CDR2 (germline): SGHAT, FQNNGV. CDR3 in DNA: TGTGCCAGCAGCTTAGTAGCCGGGTCGGCTCAGCCCCAGCATTTT. Protein: CASSLVAGSAQPQHF.

The chain has TRBV12-3 or TRBV12-4 and TRBJ2-1; possible D gene TRBD1, 6 bases. The CDR3 contains 13 residues. V lost 6 bases and J 9 bases, leaving 15 bases between the germline ends. The CDR3: CASSPGTRVEQFF. The CDR3 bases are TGTGCCAGCAGCCCCGGGACACGGGTTGAGCAGTTCTTC.

This clonotype occurred a few times. V is TRBV7-3 and J is TRBJ2-1; unclear D gene. Trimming took off 6 bases at V and 4 bases at J, with 13 bases between the two ends. The CDR3 is 14 amino acids. Germline CDR1 is SGHTA and CDR2 is FQGTGA. The CDR3 DNA is TGTGCCAGCAGGTCCCGGGCAGAATACAATGAGCAGTTCTTC. It encodes CASRSRAEYNEQFF.

This clonotype was counted a few times. The rearrangement links TRBV28 to TRBJ2-1; D not resolved. Trimming took off 8 bases at V and 9 bases at J, with 11 bases between the two ends. Germline CDR1 MDHEN, CDR2 SYDVKM. The CDR3 consists of 11 residues. CDR3 DNA sequence: TGTGCCAGCGCTCAGGTAACTGAGCAGTTCTTC. Protein sequence: CASAQVTEQFF. The entire variable domain, with the rest obtained from reference TRBV28 and TRBJ2-1, is as follows: DVKVTQSSRYLVKRTGEKVFLECVQDMDHENMFWYRQDPGLGLRLIYFSYDVKMKEKGDIPEGYSVSREKKERFSLILESASTNQTSMYLCASAQVTEQFFGPGTRLTVL.

CDR3 sequence reads: CASNLRTESSYNEQFF. The DNA of the CDR3 is TGTGCCAGCAATCTACGGACAGAGAGCTCCTACAATGAGCAGTTCTTC. The rearrangement joins TRBV28 to TRBJ2-1; perhaps TRBD1 as D (6 bases). Germline V CDR1 and CDR2: MDHEN, SYDVKM. This CDR3 has 16 amino acids. The ends were cut back, 7 bases at V and 0 bases at J, with 16 bases in the middle.

The chain carries TRBV20-1 and TRBJ2-3; weak D call: TRBD2 (5 bases). The V gene lost 0 bases and the J gene lost 6 bases, with 13 bases spanning the gap. CDR1 DFQATT and CDR2 SNEGSKA come from the germline V gene (reference sequence). The CDR3 has 14 residues. The CDR3 spells CSARDLARGDTQYF. CDR3 sequence (DNA): TGCAGTGCTAGAGATCTGGCCCGCGGGGATACGCAGTATTTT.

A few counts support this clonotype. The chain carries TRBV2 and TRBJ2-2; D perhaps matches TRBD2 (6 bases). The ends were cut back, 6 bases at V and 1 base at J, with 9 bases in the middle. Germline V CDR1 and CDR2: SNHLY, FYNNEI. The CDR3 is 14 residues long. CDR3 nucleotides: TGTGCCAGCAGGGCTAGCGAGAACACCGGGGAGCTGTTTTTT. Translated: CASRASENTGELFF. Looking up the rest from reference TRBV2 and TRBJ2-2 gives the full variable domain: EPEVTQTPSHQVTQMGQEVILRCVPISNHLYFYWYRQILGQKVEFLVSFYNNEISEKSEIFDDQFSVERPDGSNFTLKIRSTKLEDSAMYFCASRASENTGELFFGEGSRLTVL.

This rearrangement joins TRBV20-1 to TRBJ2-7; 10 positions match TRBD2. The germline V gene encodes CDR1 DFQATT and CDR2 SNEGSKA (reference sequence). The CDR3 extends over 18 amino acids. J was trimmed by 6 bases and V by 5 bases; bases with no gene match: 22. CDR3 nucleotides: TGCAGTGCTCAGCAGTACACTAGCGGGACCCCCGGAGGCCTCGAGCAGTACTTC. Encoded protein: CSAQQYTSGTPGGLEQYF.